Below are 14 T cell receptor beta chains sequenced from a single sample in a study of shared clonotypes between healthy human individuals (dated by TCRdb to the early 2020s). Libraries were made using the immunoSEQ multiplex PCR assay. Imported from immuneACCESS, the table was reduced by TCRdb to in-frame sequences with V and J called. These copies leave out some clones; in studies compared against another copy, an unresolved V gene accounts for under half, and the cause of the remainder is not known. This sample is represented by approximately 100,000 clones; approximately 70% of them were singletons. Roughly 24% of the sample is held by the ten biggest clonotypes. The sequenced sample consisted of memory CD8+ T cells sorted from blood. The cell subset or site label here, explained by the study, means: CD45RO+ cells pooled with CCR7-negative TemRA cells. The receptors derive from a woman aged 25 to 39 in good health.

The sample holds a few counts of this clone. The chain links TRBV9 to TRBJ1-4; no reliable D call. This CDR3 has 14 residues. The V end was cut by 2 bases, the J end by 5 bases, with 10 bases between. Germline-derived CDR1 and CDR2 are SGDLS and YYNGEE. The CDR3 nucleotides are TGTGCCAGCAGCGTTTCAGGTACAAATGAAAAACTGTTTTTT. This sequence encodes CASSVSGTNEKLFF.

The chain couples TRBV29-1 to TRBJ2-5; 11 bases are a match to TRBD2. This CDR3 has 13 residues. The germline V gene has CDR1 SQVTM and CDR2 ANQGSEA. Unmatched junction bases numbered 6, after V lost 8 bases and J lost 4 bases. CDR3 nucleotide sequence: TGCAGCTCGAGGCTAGCGGGAGGAGAGACCCAGTACTTC. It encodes CSSRLAGGETQYF.

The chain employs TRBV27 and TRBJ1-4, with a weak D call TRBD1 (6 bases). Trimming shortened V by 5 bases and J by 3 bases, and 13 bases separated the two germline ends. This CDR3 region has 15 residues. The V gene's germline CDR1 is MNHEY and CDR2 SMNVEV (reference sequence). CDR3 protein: CASSPWGAANEKLFF. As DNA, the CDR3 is TGTGCCAGCAGTCCATGGGGGGCGGCTAATGAAAAACTGTTTTTT.

The CDR3 region is CASSLGTPRGYEQYF. CDR3 bases: TGTGCCAGCAGCCTCGGGACACCGAGGGGGTACGAGCAGTACTTC. V and J are TRBV7-6 and TRBJ2-7; possible D gene TRBD1, 6 bases. CDR1 and CDR2 (germline): SGHVS, FNYEAQ. This CDR3 region has 15 residues. Trimming cost V 5 bases and J 4 bases, with 18 bases left between them.

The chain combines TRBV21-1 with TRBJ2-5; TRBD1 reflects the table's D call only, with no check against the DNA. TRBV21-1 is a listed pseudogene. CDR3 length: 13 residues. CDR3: CASSKYYRTVQYF. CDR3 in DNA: TGTGCCAGCAGCAAATACTACCGGACAGTCCAGTACTTC.

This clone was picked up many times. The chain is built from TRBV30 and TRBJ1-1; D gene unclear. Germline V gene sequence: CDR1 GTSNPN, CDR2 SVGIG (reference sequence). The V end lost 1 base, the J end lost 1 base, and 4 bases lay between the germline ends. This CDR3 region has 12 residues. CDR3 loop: CAWSEGNTEAFF. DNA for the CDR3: TGTGCCTGGAGTGAGGGGAACACTGAAGCTTTCTTT.

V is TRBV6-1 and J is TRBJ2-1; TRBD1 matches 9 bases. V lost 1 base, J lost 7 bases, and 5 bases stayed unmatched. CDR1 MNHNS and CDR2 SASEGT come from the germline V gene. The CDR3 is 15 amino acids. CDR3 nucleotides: TGTGCCAGCAGTGAAGAGCCGACAGGGGGTAATGAGCAGTTCTTC. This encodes CASSEEPTGGNEQFF.

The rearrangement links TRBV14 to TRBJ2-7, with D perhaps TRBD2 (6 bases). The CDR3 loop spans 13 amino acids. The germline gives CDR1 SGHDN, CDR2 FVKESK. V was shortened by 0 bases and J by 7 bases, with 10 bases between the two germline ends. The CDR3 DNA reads TGTGCCAGCAGCCAAGATTGGGCGGGAGAGCAGTACTTC. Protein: CASSQDWAGEQYF.

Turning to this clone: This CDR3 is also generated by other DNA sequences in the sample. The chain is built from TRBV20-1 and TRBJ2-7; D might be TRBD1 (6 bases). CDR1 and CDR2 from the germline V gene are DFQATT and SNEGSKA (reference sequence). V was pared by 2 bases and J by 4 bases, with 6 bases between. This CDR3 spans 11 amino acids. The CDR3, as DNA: TGCAGTGCTAGACAGGGGTACGAGCAGTACTTC. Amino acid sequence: CSARQGYEQYF.

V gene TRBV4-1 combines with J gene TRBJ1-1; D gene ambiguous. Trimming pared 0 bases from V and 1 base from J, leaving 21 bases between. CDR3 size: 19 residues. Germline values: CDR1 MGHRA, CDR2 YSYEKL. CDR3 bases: TGCGCCAGCAGCCAAGATCAGGTCTTGGTGGCGGCTGAGAACACTGAAGCTTTCTTT. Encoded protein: CASSQDQVLVAAENTEAFF.

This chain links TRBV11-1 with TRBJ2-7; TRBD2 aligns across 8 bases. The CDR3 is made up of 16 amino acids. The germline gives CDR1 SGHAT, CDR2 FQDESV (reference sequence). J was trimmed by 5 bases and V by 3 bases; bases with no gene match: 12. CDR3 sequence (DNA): TGTGCCAGCAGCTTTGACTTAGCGGGATCCCGCCACGAGCAGTACTTC. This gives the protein CASSFDLAGSRHEQYF.

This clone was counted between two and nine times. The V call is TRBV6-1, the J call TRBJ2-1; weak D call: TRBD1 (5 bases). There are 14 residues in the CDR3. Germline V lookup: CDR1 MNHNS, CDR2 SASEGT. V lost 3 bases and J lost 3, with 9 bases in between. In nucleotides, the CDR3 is TGTGCCAGCAGTGAGACAGAAGACTACAATGAGCAGTTCTTC. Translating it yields CASSETEDYNEQFF.

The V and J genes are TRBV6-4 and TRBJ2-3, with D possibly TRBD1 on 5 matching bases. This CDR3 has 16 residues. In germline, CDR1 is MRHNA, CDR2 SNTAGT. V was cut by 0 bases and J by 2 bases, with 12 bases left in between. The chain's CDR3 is CASSDSAGSATDTQYF. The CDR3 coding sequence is TGTGCCAGCAGTGACTCGGCAGGGTCCGCCACAGATACGCAGTATTTT.

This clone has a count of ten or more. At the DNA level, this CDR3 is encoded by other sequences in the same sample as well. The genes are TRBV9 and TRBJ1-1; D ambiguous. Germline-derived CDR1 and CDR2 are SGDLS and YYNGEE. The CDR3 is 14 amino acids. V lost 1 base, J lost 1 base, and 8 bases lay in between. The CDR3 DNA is TGTGCCAGCAGCGTATCTTGGGGGAACACTGAAGCTTTCTTT. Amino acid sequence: CASSVSWGNTEAFF.